These 24 T cell receptor beta chains came from one sample sequenced in a study of T cells in Graves' hyperthyroidism and ophthalmopathy. TCR beta CDR3 regions were amplified from RNA. First-round RT-PCR with HTBI primers amplified the TCR CDR3 region. MiXCR was run by TCRdb on the multiplex PCR reads, yielding one entry per CDR3 protein. The table shows approximately 400,000 distinct CDR3 sequences, with 18% occurring only once. The material sequenced was blood. Every receptor here comes from a man between 18 and 29 years old with Graves' ophthalmopathy.

This clonotype was recorded a few times. CDR3 nucleotide sequence: TGCGCCAGCAGCCCGATGGGACAGATACACTACTACGAGCAGTACTTC. This encodes CASSPMGQIHYYEQYF. The chain employs TRBV5-1 and TRBJ2-7; 7 bases agree with TRBD1. Germline trimming cut 4 bases from V and 3 bases from J; bases unmatched to any gene: 13. Per germline, CDR1 SGHRS and CDR2 YFSETQ. CDR3 length equals 16 residues.

This clonotype was seen more than once but under ten times. The gene calls are TRBV27 and TRBJ2-1, with D unresolved. V dropped 3 bases and J dropped 0 bases, with 9 bases sitting between them. The germline V gene has CDR1 MNHEY and CDR2 SMNVEV (reference sequence). This CDR3 spans 15 amino acids. In DNA form, the CDR3 reads TGTGCCAGCAGTTTTCTTACAGTCTCCTACAATGAGCAGTTCTTC. As protein: CASSFLTVSYNEQFF.

This chain joins TRBV7-9 and TRBJ1-2; D perhaps matches TRBD1 (6 bases). CDR1 is SEHNR, CDR2 FQNEAQ, per germline (reference sequence). The V and J ends lost 5 bases and 2 bases respectively, with 15 bases between them. The CDR3 consists of 15 residues. In nucleotides, the CDR3 is TGTGCCAGCAGCGAGAGAAGACAGGAGAACTATGGCTACACCTTC. Translated: CASSERRQENYGYTF.

This clonotype was detected a few times. The V gene is TRBV24-1, the J gene TRBJ2-1; D remains unclear. Trimming pared 12 bases from V and 7 bases from J, leaving 6 bases between. Looked up from germline, CDR1 is KGHDR and CDR2 is SFDVKD. The CDR3 loop spans 9 amino acids. The CDR3 DNA reads TGTGCCGTCGGGAATGAGCAGTTCTTC. Encoded protein: CAVGNEQFF.

V is TRBV11-2 and J is TRBJ1-1, with D perhaps TRBD1 (5 bases). The CDR3 spans 13 residues. The germline V and J ends were trimmed by 1 base and 7 bases, with 10 bases remaining between them. Germline V gene lookup returns CDR1 SGHAT and CDR2 FQNNGV. This chain's CDR3 is CASSLAEGFEAFF. The CDR3, as DNA: TGTGCCAGCAGCTTAGCCGAGGGGTTTGAAGCTTTCTTT.

This clonotype occurred a few times. The CDR3 loop reads CASSPGLTGDYGYTF. Written as DNA, the CDR3 is TGCGCCAGCAGCCCAGGACTCACAGGGGACTATGGCTACACCTTC. The genes are TRBV4-1 and TRBJ1-2; 7 bases fit TRBD1. J was trimmed by 3 bases and V by 4 bases; bases with no gene match: 8. The germline V gene encodes CDR1 MGHRA and CDR2 YSYEKL. CDR3 length: 15 amino acids.

The sample holds many counts of this clonotype. This chain links TRBV7-9 with TRBJ2-1, with 7 nucleotides matching TRBD2. V lost 5 bases, J lost 7 bases, and 5 bases stayed unmatched. This CDR3 spans 13 amino acids. CDR1 and CDR2 from the germline V gene are SEHNR and FQNEAQ (reference sequence). CDR3 sequence (DNA): TGTGCCAGCAGCCAGGGAGGGTTAAATGAGCAGTTCTTC. Protein product: CASSQGGLNEQFF.

J is TRBJ1-1 and V is TRBV15; D not resolved. The CDR3 has 12 residues. V was shortened by 3 bases and J by 6 bases, with 8 bases between the two germline ends. Looked up from germline, CDR1 is LNHNV and CDR2 is YYDKDF (reference sequence). Here the CDR3 DNA reads TGTGCCACCAGCAGGATGGGAGCTGAAGCTTTCTTT. The encoded protein is CATSRMGAEAFF.

In this sample, this clonotype turned up many times. The chain combines TRBV7-2 with TRBJ1-1; D gene unclear. This CDR3 comprises 11 residues. V lost 5 bases to trimming and J lost 5 bases, with 6 bases between them. CDR1 is SGHTA, CDR2 FQGNSA, per germline. The DNA for the CDR3 is TGTGCCAGCAGCCCCCAAACTGAAGCTTTCTTT. Residues: CASSPQTEAFF.

This clonotype was detected a few times. For the CDR3, the DNA is TGTGCCACCCGGGTCGAGGGTTACGAGCAGTACTTC. Translation gives CATRVEGYEQYF. This sequence joins TRBV2 and TRBJ2-7; possible D gene TRBD2, 5 bases. The germline V gene has CDR1 SNHLY and CDR2 FYNNEI. The V and J ends lost 10 bases and 4 bases respectively, with 14 bases between them. The CDR3 consists of 12 residues. Variable domain in full (rest from reference TRBV2 and TRBJ2-7): EPEVTQTPSHQVTQMGQEVILRCVPISNHLYFYWYRQILGQKVEFLVSFYNNEISEKSEIFDDQFSVERPDGSNFTLKIRSTKLEDSAMYFCATRVEGYEQYFGPGTRLTVT.

This clonotype has at least ten counts. J is TRBJ1-2 and V is TRBV7-2, with 8 bases aligning to TRBD1. Trimming removed 5 bases from V and 0 bases from J; junction bases left unmatched: 11. This CDR3 contains 17 residues. Per the germline V gene, CDR1 is SGHTA and CDR2 is FQGNSA. CDR3 nucleotide sequence: TGTGCCAGCAGCCCAGACAGGGGCGGTTTAGCTAACTATGGCTACACCTTC. Translating gives CASSPDRGGLANYGYTF.

This clonotype was counted many times. The chain joins TRBV5-1 to TRBJ2-4; maybe TRBD2 (6 bases). The V gene lost 4 bases and the J gene lost 0 bases, with 17 bases spanning the gap. Germline V gene lookup returns CDR1 SGHRS and CDR2 YFSETQ. The CDR3 consists of 17 residues. The chain's CDR3 is CASSRGWGLLAKNIQYF. The CDR3 DNA follows: TGCGCCAGCAGCCGAGGATGGGGACTTCTAGCCAAAAACATTCAGTACTTC.

This clonotype was counted only a few times. CDR3 protein: CASSQEGAGNNYGYTF. The CDR3 bases are TGTGCCAGCAGCCAAGAGGGTGCAGGAAACAACTATGGCTACACCTTC. This chain uses TRBV14 with TRBJ1-2, with unresolved D. Trimming left V 0 bases short and J 2 bases short, with 13 bases between. Germline V gene data show CDR1 as SGHDN and CDR2 as FVKESK. The CDR3 is 16 amino acids.

On this clonotype: This could be a read error, since a much larger clone is one nucleotide away. The CDR3 ends on some other residue instead of the conserved phenylalanine or tryptophan, so this is likely a read error. V gene TRBV7-9 combines with J gene TRBJ1-1; D uncertain. CDR3 length equals 13 residues. Germline values: CDR1 SEHNR, CDR2 FQNEAQ (reference sequence). Trimming pared 1 base from V and 7 bases from J, leaving 10 bases between. In nucleotides, the CDR3 is TGTGCCAGCAGCTTAGACGGACCACTTGAAGCTTTCCTT. This gives the protein CASSLDGPLEAFL.

This clonotype was seen only a few times. Here the CDR3 reads CASSQVGGRLAGGADTQYF. The CDR3 DNA sequence: TGTGCCAGCAGCCAAGTCGGGGGGCGACTAGCGGGGGGAGCGGATACGCAGTATTTT. The chain is built from TRBV3-1 and TRBJ2-3, with 13 positions matching TRBD2. The CDR3 has 19 amino acids. Germline loops: CDR1 LGHDT, CDR2 YNNKEL (reference sequence). J was trimmed by 6 bases and V by 1 base; bases with no gene match: 13.

This clonotype was seen many times. The chain uses TRBV12-3 or TRBV12-4 and TRBJ1-2, with D possibly TRBD1 on 5 matching bases. The CDR3 runs to 14 residues. V was pared by 6 bases and J by 6 bases, with 17 bases between. This CDR3 is CASSPWGPDDGYTF. In DNA, the CDR3 is TGTGCCAGCAGCCCCTGGGGCCCTGATGATGGCTACACCTTC.

The rearrangement joins TRBV2 to TRBJ1-1; 11 bases line up with TRBD1. The CDR3 is 18 residues long. J was trimmed by 1 base and V by 6 bases; bases with no gene match: 13. Germline V gene sequence: CDR1 SNHLY, CDR2 FYNNEI. DNA of the CDR3: TGTGCCAGCAGCGCCCACCGGGACAGGGGGGCCGCGAACACTGAAGCTTTCTTT. Translating gives CASSAHRDRGAANTEAFF.

The rearrangement joins TRBV5-4 to TRBJ2-1, with D possibly being TRBD2 (6 bases). This CDR3 has 15 residues. CDR1 is SGHNT and CDR2 is YYREEE in the germline V gene (reference sequence). V was cut by 1 base and J by 5 bases, with 13 bases left in between. CDR3 DNA sequence: TGTGCCAGCAGCTTGTATCCGGGAGTCGACAATGAGCAGTTCTTC. Translated, it gives CASSLYPGVDNEQFF.

This clonotype was seen only a few times. This chain uses TRBV29-1 with TRBJ2-5, with D perhaps TRBD2 (6 bases). The CDR3 covers 12 residues. Germline V gives CDR1 SQVTM, CDR2 ANQGSEA. Trimming removed 1 base at V and 5 bases at J, with 8 bases between. The CDR3 DNA reads TGCAGCGTTGAAGGAGGAGGGGAGACCCAGTACTTC. It is translated as CSVEGGGETQYF.

This clonotype has at least ten counts. The chain combines TRBV6-1 with TRBJ1-2; 12 nucleotides match TRBD1. The CDR3 totals 17 residues. With V trimmed by 7 bases and J by 7 bases, 16 bases remained unmatched. Looked up from germline, CDR1 is MNHNS and CDR2 is SASEGT. CDR3 nucleotides: TGTGCCAGCAAAGTAGGGACAGGGGGCTCAGGAGGGTTTGGCTACACCTTC. As protein: CASKVGTGGSGGFGYTF.

V usage is TRBV27 and J usage is TRBJ1-1; D is perhaps TRBD1 (5 bases). The germline V and J ends were trimmed by 0 bases and 8 bases, with 13 bases remaining between them. The CDR3 sequence is 14 residues long. Germline V lookup: CDR1 MNHEY, CDR2 SMNVEV (reference sequence). In nucleotides, the CDR3 is TGTGCCAGCAGTTTATCGGCCAGGGCTTTGGAAGCTTTCTTT. Protein sequence: CASSLSARALEAFF.

This clonotype appeared a few times. The chain has TRBV28 and TRBJ2-1, with 9 positions matching TRBD1. CDR3 length: 16 residues. Germline CDR1 reads MDHEN; CDR2 reads SYDVKM. Losses at the gene ends were 5 bases for V and 1 base for J; bases not matched to a gene: 6. The CDR3 loop reads CASSRPGTGSYNEQFF. The CDR3 nucleotides are TGTGCCAGCAGTCGCCCCGGGACAGGGTCCTACAATGAGCAGTTCTTC.

V usage is TRBV29-1 and J usage is TRBJ1-2, with no clear D. CDR3 length: 15 residues. Germline CDR1 and CDR2: SQVTM and ANQGSEA. V dropped 0 bases and J dropped 1 base, with 12 bases sitting between them. CDR3 DNA: TGCAGCGTTGAAGATCGAGGGCGGATTAACTATGGCTACACCTTC. Translation: CSVEDRGRINYGYTF.

This clonotype occurred a few times. The chain is built from TRBV7-2 and TRBJ1-5; D gene uncertain. Germline V gives CDR1 SGHTA, CDR2 FQGNSA. The CDR3 spans 16 residues. Between the trimmed V and J ends, which lost 5 bases and 0 bases, there was a span of 14 bases. The CDR3 nucleotides are TGTGCCAGCAGCCGCGGACCATGGGGTAGCAATCAGCCCCAGCATTTT. Translation: CASSRGPWGSNQPQHF. Full variable domain (missing parts from reference TRBV7-2 and TRBJ1-5): GAGVSQSPSNKVTEKGKDVELRCDPISGHTALYWYRQSLGQGLEFLIYFQGNSAPDKSGLPSDRFSAERTGGSVSTLTIQRTQQEDSAVYLCASSRGPWGSNQPQHFGDGTRLSIL.